The T cell receptor beta chain under discussion was sequenced for a study of T cell responses to AZD1222 COVID-19 vaccine. Using immunoSEQ multiplex PCR, the repertoire was profiled, and TCRdb retains in-frame clones only, with some absent. Among under 200,000 clones listed, roughly 90% were seen once. There are 15 residues in the CDR3. CDR1 and CDR2 (germline): MNHEY, SVGAGI. V was clipped by 0 bases and J by 4 bases, with 10 bases between them. In regard to this clone: Its cognate antigen is unknown.

Study results and limitations: Two AZD1222 administrations were followed by greater Spike-specific TCR breadth and depth. Just a handful of AZD1222 recipients were seropositive at baseline.

The specimen comprised peripheral blood, sampled on day 0 of AZD1222 vaccination. V usage is TRBV6-5 and J usage is TRBJ1-5, with D possibly TRBD1 on 6 matching bases. The receptor was derived from an adult in good health. The CDR3 region has the DNA TGTGCCAGCAGTTACTCTGGGGGCAGAAATCAGCCCCAGCATTTT. Translated: CASSYSGGRNQPQHF.